The rows below give T cell receptor beta chains drawn from one sample of a study of blood T cell repertoires in COVID-19. Measured with immunoSEQ multiplex PCR; TCRdb has only the in-frame clones, and not every one. The sample has about 200,000 clones; 70% to 90% are singletons. What was sequenced was peripheral blood. Every receptor here comes from a woman in her 70s with COVID-19, enrolled during active disease. The CDR3 runs from the conserved cysteine through the conserved F or W. The order of the fields is V gene, clone size, J gene, D gene, CDR3 protein, CDR3 DNA. D genes are given only for firm matches. Size is stated for part of the rows, as once, few or many counts, or as a class when the clone is expanded.

>TRBV29-1|NA|TRBJ2-2|TRBD2
CSVEDGRESRTGELFF
TGCAGCGTTGAAGACGGGCGGGAGAGCAGAACCGGGGAGCTGTTTTTT
>TRBV27|NA|TRBJ2-1|TRBD2
CASSGLVGNEQFF
TGTGCCAGCAGCGGACTAGTAGGCAATGAGCAGTTCTTC
>TRBV27|NA|TRBJ2-1|TRBD2
CASTRAGSYNEQFF
TGTGCCAGCACCAGAGCGGGATCCTACAATGAGCAGTTCTTC
>TRBV7-2|NA|TRBJ2-7|TRBD2
CASSSHSGRNEQYF
TGTGCCAGCAGCTCCCATAGCGGGAGAAACGAGCAGTACTTC
>TRBV6-2/TRBV6-3|NA|TRBJ2-5|TRBD1
CASSYEGQVRKTQYF
TGTGCCAGCAGTTACGAAGGACAGGTCCGAAAGACCCAGTACTTC
>TRBV29-1|NA|TRBJ1-5|NA
CSAGTAQGQPQHF
TGCAGCGCAGGGACGGCGCAGGGGCAGCCCCAGCATTTT
>TRBV6-5|NA|TRBJ2-7|NA
CASSNRGPSGDEQYF
TGTGCCAGCAGTAACCGGGGTCCGTCCGGTGACGAGCAGTACTTC
>TRBV5-5|NA|TRBJ1-1|TRBD1
CASSPDRGVNTEAFF
TGTGCCAGCAGCCCCGACAGGGGGGTGAACACTGAAGCTTTCTTT
>TRBV7-3|NA|TRBJ1-3|TRBD1
CASSPGTGSGNTIYF
TGTGCCAGCAGCCCCGGGACAGGGTCTGGAAACACCATATATTTT
>TRBV18|NA|TRBJ1-2|NA
CASSPQSVQGGYTF
TGTGCCAGCTCACCACAATCAGTCCAGGGTGGCTACACCTTC
>TRBV6-5|once|TRBJ1-1|TRBD1
CASSRQGTLKAEAFF
TGTGCCAGCAGTAGACAGGGGACTTTGAAGGCTGAAGCTTTCTTT
>TRBV18|few|TRBJ1-1|NA
CASSPPWGLSTEAFF
TGTGCCAGCTCACCACCGTGGGGGCTGAGCACTGAAGCTTTCTTT
>TRBV3-1/TRBV3-2|NA|TRBJ2-2|TRBD1
CASSQGTGGNTGELFF
TGTGCCAGCAGCCAGGGGACAGGGGGTAACACCGGGGAGCTGTTTTTT
>TRBV6-4|NA|TRBJ2-1|TRBD1
CASSDSTGGNEQFF
TGTGCCAGCAGTGACTCGACAGGGGGCAATGAGCAGTTCTTC
>TRBV7-2|NA|TRBJ1-3|NA
CASSLNPLTSGNTIYF
TGTGCCAGCAGCTTAAATCCCCTGACTTCTGGAAACACCATATATTTT
>TRBV7-9|NA|TRBJ1-1|NA
CASSNPTGGPNTEAFF
TGTGCCAGCAGCAACCCGACGGGAGGACCGAACACTGAAGCTTTCTTT
>TRBV5-3|once|TRBJ1-1|TRBD1
CARSNPGQENTEAFF
TGTGCCAGAAGCAATCCGGGACAGGAGAACACTGAAGCTTTCTTT
>TRBV27|NA|TRBJ2-1|TRBD1
CASSKGQGRVDSYNEQFF
TGTGCCAGCAGTAAAGGACAGGGCCGGGTCGATTCCTACAATGAGCAGTTCTTC
>TRBV5-1|few|TRBJ2-7|NA
CASSLAGGEQYF
TGCGCCAGCAGCTTGGCCGGGGGCGAGCAGTACTTC
>TRBV16|NA|TRBJ1-2|NA
CASSRPGANYGYTF
TGTGCCAGCAGCCGACCAGGGGCTAACTATGGCTACACCTTC
>TRBV4-1|NA|TRBJ2-5|NA
CASSQASRKETQYF
TGCGCCAGCAGCCAAGCGAGCAGGAAGGAGACCCAGTACTTC
>TRBV5-8|NA|TRBJ2-1|TRBD1
CASRPGQGNEQFF
TGTGCCAGCAGGCCGGGACAGGGGAATGAGCAGTTCTTC
>TRBV19|NA|TRBJ2-3|TRBD2
CASSTSGSPLGTDTQYF
TGTGCCAGTAGTACTAGCGGGAGCCCCCTGGGCACAGATACGCAGTATTTT
>TRBV4-3|many|TRBJ2-6|TRBD1
CASSQGQGSGANVLTF
TGCGCCAGCAGCCAGGGACAGGGCTCTGGGGCCAACGTCCTGACTTTC